Detailed here is one T cell receptor beta chain. This sample is drawn from a study of blood T cell repertoires in COVID-19. Between the trimmed V and J ends, which lost 2 bases and 0 bases, there was a span of 10 bases. CDR3 length: 15 residues. Germline CDR1 is ENHRY and CDR2 is SYGVKD. Generated by immunoSEQ multiplex PCR, the TCRdb table keeps only in-frame clones and is missing some. The sample lists 250,000 to 350,000 clones; about 83% were seen once. This receptor was taken from a woman aged 50 to 60 with acute or convalescent COVID-19. V gene TRBV10-3 combines with J gene TRBJ1-1, with D possibly being TRBD1 (6 bases). Sequenced input: peripheral blood. The CDR3 DNA reads TGTGCCATCAGTGAGGGGGGCGCGGTGAACACTGAAGCTTTCTTT. The encoded protein is CAISEGGAVNTEAFF.